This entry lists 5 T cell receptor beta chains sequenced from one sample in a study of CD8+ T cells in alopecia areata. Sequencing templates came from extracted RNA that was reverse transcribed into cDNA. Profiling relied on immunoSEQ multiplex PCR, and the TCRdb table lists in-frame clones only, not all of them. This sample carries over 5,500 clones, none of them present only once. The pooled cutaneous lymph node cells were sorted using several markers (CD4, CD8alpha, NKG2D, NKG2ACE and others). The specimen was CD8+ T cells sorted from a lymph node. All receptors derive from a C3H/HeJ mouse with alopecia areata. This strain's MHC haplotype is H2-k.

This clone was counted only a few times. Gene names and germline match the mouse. CDR3 protein: CASGDAGGANSDYTF. CDR3 DNA, as far as it was read: TGTGCCAGCGGTGATGCAGGGGGAGCAAACTCC. This chain connects TRBV13-2 to TRBJ1-2; 7 nucleotides match TRBD1. Read data end 4 residues before the CDR3 end; the end is taken from the germline J gene. CDR1 and CDR2 (germline): NNHNN, SYGAGS (reference sequence). The CDR3 consists of 15 residues. V gave up 0 bases and J gave up 0 bases; unmatched junction bases: 2.

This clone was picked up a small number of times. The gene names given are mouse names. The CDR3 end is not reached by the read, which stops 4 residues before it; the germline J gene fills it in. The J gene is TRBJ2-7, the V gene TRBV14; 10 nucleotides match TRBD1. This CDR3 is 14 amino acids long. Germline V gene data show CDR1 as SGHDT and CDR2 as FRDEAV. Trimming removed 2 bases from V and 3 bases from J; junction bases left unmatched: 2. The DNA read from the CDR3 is TGTGCCAGCAGTTTTGGGACAGGGGTCTAT. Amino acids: CASSFGTGVY. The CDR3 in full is CASSFGTGVYEQYF. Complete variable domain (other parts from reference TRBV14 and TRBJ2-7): EAGVTQSPRYAVLQEGQAVSFWCDPISGHDTLYWYQQPRDQGPQLLVYFRDEAVIDNSQLPSDRFSAVRPKGTNSTLKIQSAKQGDTATYLCASSFGTGVYEQYFGPGTRLTVL.

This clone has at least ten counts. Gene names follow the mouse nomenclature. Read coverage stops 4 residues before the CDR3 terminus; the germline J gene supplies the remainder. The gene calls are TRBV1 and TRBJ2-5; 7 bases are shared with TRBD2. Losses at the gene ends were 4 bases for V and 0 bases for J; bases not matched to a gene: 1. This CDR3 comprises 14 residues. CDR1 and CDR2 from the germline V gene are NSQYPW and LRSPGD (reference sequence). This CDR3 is CTCSDWGNQDTQYF. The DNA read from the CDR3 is TGCACCTGCAGTGACTGGGGTAACCAAGAC.

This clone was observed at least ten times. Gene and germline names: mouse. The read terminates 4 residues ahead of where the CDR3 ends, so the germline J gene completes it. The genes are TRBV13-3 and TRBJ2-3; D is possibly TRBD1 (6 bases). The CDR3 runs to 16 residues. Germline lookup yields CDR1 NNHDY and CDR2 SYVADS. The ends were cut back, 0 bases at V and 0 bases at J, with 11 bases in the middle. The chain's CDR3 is CASSDAGTTSAETLYF. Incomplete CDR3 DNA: TGTGCCAGCAGTGATGCTGGGACAACTAGTGCAGAA.

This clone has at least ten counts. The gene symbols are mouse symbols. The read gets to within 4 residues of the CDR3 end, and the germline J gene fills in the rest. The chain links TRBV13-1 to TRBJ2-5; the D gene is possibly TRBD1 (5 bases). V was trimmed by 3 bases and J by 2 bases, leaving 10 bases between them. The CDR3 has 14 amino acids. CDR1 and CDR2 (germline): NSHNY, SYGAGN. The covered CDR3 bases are TGTGCCAGCAGTGCCGACAGATTCCAAGAC. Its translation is CASSADRFQD. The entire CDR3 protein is CASSADRFQDTQYF.